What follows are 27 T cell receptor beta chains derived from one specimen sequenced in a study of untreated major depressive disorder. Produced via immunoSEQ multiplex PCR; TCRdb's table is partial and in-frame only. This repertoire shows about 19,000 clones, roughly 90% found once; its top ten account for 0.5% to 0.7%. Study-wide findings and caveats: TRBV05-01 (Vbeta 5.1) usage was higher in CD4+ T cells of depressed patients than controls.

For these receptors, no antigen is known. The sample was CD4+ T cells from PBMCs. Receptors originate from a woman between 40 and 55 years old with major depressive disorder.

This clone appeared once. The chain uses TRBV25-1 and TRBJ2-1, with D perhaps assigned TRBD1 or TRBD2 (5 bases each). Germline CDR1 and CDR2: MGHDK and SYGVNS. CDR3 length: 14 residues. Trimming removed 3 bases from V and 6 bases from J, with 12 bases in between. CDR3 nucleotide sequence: TGTGCCAGCAGTGACGGTGGGGGTTCCAATGAGCAGTTCTTC. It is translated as CASSDGGGSNEQFF.

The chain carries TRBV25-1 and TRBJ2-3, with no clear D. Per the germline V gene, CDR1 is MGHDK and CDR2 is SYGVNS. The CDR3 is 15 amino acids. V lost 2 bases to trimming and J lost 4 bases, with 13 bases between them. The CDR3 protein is CASSETLIGPDTQYF. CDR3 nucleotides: TGTGCCAGCAGTGAAACTCTAATCGGCCCAGATACGCAGTATTTT. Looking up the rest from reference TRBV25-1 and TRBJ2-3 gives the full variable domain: EADIYQTPRYLVIGTGKKITLECSQTMGHDKMYWYQQDPGMELHLIHYSYGVNSTEKGDLSSESTVSRIRTEHFPLTLESARPSHTSQYLCASSETLIGPDTQYFGPGTRLTVL.

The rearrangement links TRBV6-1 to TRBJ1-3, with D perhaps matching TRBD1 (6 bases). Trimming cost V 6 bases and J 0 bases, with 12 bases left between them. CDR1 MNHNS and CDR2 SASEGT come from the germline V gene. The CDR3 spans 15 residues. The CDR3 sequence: CASRRTGNSGNTIYF. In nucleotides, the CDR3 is TGTGCCAGCAGAAGAACAGGGAACTCTGGAAACACCATATATTTT.

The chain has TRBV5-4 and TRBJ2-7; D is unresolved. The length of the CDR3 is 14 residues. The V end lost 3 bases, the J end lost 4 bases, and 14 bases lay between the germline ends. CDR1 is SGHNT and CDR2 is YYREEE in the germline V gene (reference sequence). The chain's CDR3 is CASSSGGRPYEQYF. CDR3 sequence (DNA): TGTGCCAGCAGCTCCGGCGGCAGGCCTTACGAGCAGTACTTC. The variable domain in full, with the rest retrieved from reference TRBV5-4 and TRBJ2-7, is ETGVTQSPTHLIKTRGQQVTLRCSSQSGHNTVSWYQQALGQGPQFIFQYYREEENGRGNFPPRFSGLQFPNYSSELNVNALELDDSALYLCASSSGGRPYEQYFGPGTRLTVT.

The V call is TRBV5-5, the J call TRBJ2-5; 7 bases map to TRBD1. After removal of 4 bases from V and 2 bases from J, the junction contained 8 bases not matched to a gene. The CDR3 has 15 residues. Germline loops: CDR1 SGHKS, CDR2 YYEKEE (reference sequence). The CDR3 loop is CASSQGTVWQETQYF. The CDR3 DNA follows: TGTGCCAGCAGCCAGGGGACAGTCTGGCAAGAGACCCAGTACTTC.

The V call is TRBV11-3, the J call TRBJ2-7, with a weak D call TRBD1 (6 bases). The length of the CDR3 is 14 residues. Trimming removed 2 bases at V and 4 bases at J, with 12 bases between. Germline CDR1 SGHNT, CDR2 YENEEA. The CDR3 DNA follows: TGTGCCAGCAGCTTAAGGGACATCTTTTACGAGCAGTACTTC. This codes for CASSLRDIFYEQYF.

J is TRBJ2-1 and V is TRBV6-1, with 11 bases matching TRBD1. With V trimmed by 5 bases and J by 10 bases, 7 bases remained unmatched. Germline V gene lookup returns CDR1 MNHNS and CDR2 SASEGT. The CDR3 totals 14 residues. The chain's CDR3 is CASSTGTGGREQFF. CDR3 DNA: TGTGCCAGCAGTACGGGGACAGGGGGTAGGGAGCAGTTCTTC.

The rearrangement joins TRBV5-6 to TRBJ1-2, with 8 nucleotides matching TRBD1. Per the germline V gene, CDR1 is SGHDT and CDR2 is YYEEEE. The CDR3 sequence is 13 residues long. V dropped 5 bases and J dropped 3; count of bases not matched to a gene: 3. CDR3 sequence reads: CASSPDRDYGYTF. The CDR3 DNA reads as TGTGCCAGCAGTCCGGACAGGGACTATGGCTACACCTTC.

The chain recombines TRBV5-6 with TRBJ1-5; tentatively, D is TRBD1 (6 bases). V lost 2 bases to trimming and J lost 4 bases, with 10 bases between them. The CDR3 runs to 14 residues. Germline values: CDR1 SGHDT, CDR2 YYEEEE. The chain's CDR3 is CASSLGQFNQPQHF. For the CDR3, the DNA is TGTGCCAGCAGCTTAGGACAGTTTAATCAGCCCCAGCATTTT.

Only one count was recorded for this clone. The CDR3: CASSPLPRGRRGELFF. CDR3 nucleotides: TGCGCCAGCAGCCCCCTCCCCAGGGGGCGGAGGGGGGAGCTGTTTTTT. The chain links TRBV5-1 to TRBJ2-2, with TRBD1 matching 8 bases. This CDR3 has 16 amino acids. CDR1 is SGHRS, CDR2 YFSETQ, per germline. With 4 bases clipped from V and 8 bases from J, the junction kept 13 bases outside the gene matches.

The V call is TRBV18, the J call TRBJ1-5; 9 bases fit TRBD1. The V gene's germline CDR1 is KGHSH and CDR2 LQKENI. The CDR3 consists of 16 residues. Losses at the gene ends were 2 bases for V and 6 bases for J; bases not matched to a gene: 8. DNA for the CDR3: TGTGCCAGCTCACCAATGGTACAGGGGGCGGGTCAGCCCCAGCATTTT. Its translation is CASSPMVQGAGQPQHF. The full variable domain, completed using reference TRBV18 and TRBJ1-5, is NAGVMQNPRHLVRRRGQEARLRCSPMKGHSHVYWYRQLPEEGLKFMVYLQKENIIDESGMPKERFSAEFPKEGPSILRIQQVVRGDSAAYFCASSPMVQGAGQPQHFGDGTRLSIL.

The CDR3 nucleotides are TGTGCCAGCAGCGCAACCGGGCGCTTTGCTGAAGCTTTCTTT. The encoded protein is CASSATGRFAEAFF. The chain couples TRBV9 to TRBJ1-1; D unresolved. Germline CDR1 reads SGDLS; CDR2 reads YYNGEE. The CDR3 sequence is 14 residues long. Trimming took off 3 bases at V and 6 bases at J, with 15 bases between the two ends.

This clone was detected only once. This chain's CDR3 is CASSQGYQETQYF. For the CDR3, the DNA is TGTGCCAGCAGCCAGGGGTACCAAGAGACCCAGTACTTC. The V gene is TRBV27, the J gene TRBJ2-5; TRBD1 is a possible D gene (6 bases). In germline, CDR1 is MNHEY, CDR2 SMNVEV (reference sequence). V was trimmed by 6 bases and J by 0 bases, leaving 8 bases between them. The CDR3 is 13 residues long.

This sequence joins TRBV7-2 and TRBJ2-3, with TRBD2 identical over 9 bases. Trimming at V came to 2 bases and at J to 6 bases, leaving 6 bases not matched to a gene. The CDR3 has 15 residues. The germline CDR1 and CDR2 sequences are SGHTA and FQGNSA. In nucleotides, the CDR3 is TGTGCCAGCAGCTTACTAGCGGGAACTTTGGATACGCAGTATTTT. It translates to CASSLLAGTLDTQYF.

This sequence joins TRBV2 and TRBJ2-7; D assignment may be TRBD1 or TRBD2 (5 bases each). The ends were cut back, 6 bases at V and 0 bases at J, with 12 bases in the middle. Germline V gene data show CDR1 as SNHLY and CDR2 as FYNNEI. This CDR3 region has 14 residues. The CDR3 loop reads CASRSGTGSYEQYV. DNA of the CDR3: TGTGCCAGCAGGTCCGGGACGGGCTCCTACGAGCAGTACGTC.

The DNA for the CDR3 is TGTGCCAGCAGGTATCGGGCCGAGGGTCCCTACGAGCAGTACTTC. Its protein product is CASRYRAEGPYEQYF. This rearrangement joins TRBV6-6 to TRBJ2-7; tentatively, D is TRBD2 (5 bases). The length of the CDR3 is 15 residues. The V end was cut by 6 bases, the J end by 2 bases, with 17 bases between. The germline V gene has CDR1 MNHNY and CDR2 SVGAGI (reference sequence).

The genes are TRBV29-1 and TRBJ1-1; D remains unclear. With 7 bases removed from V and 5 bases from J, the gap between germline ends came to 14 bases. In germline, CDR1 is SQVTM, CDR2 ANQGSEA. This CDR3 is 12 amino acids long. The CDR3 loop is CSGKSGGTEAFF. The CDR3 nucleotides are TGCAGCGGGAAATCGGGTGGAACTGAAGCTTTCTTT. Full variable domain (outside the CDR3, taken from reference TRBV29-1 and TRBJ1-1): SAVISQKPSRDICQRGTSLTIQCQVDSQVTMMFWYRQQPGQSLTLIATANQGSEATYESGFVIDKFPISRPNLTFSTLTVSNMSPEDSSIYLCSGKSGGTEAFFGQGTRLTVV.

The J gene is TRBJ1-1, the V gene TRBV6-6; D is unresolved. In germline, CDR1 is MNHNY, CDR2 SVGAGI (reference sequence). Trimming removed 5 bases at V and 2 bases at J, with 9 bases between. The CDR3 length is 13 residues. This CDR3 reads CASSRVGNTEAFF. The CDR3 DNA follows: TGTGCCAGCAGTAGGGTGGGAAACACTGAAGCTTTCTTT.

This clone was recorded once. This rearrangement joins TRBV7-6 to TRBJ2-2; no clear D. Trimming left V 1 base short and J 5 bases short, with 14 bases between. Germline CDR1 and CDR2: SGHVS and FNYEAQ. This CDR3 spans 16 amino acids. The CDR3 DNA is TGTGCCAGCAGCTTAGTAGTTCCAGGTGGTACCGGGGAGCTGTTTTTT. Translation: CASSLVVPGGTGELFF.

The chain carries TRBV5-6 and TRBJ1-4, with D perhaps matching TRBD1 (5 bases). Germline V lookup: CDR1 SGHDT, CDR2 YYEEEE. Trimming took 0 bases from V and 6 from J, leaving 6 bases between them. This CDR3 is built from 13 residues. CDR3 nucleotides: TGTGCCAGCAGCTTGGCCAGGGATGAAAAACTGTTTTTT. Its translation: CASSLARDEKLFF.

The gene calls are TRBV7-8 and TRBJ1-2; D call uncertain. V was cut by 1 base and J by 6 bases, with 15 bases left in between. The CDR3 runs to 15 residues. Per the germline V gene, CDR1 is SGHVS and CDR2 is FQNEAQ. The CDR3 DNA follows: TGTGCCAGCAGCTTAGTAACACCAAACACGAATGGCTACACCTTC. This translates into CASSLVTPNTNGYTF.

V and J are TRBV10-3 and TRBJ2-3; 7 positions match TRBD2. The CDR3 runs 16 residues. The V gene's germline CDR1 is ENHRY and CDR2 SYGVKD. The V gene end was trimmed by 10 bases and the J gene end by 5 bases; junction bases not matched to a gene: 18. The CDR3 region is CATFDLSGTHVDTQYF. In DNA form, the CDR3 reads TGTGCCACATTCGATTTAAGCGGGACCCACGTAGATACGCAGTATTTT.

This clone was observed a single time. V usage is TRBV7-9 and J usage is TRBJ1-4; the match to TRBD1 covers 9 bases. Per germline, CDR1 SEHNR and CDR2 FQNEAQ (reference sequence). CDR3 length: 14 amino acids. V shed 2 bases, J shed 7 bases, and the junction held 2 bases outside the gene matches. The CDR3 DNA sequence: TGTGCCAGCAGCTTACCGGACAGGGGTGAAAAACTGTTTTTT. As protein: CASSLPDRGEKLFF.

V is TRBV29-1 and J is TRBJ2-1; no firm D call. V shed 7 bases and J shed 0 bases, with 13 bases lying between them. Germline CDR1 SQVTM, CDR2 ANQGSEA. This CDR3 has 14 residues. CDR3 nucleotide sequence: TGCAGCGCCTCCCCCAGGAGCTCCTACAATGAGCAGTTCTTC. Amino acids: CSASPRSSYNEQFF.

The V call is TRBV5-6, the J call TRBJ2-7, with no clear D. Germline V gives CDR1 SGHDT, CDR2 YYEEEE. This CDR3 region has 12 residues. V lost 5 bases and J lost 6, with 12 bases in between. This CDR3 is CASSRGVGEQYV. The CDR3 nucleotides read TGTGCCAGCAGTCGAGGTGTGGGCGAGCAGTACGTC.

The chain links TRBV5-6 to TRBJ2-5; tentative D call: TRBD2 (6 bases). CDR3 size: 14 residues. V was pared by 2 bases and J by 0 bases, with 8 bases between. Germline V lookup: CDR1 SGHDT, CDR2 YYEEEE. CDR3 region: CASSFGGNQETQYF. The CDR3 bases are TGTGCCAGCAGCTTTGGGGGGAACCAAGAGACCCAGTACTTC.

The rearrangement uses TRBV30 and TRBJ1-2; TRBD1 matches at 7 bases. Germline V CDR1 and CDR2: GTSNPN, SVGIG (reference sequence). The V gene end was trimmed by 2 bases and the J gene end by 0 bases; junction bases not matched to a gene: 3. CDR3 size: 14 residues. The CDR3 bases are TGTGCCTGGAGTTGGGGGACAGCTAACTATGGCTACACCTTC. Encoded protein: CAWSWGTANYGYTF.